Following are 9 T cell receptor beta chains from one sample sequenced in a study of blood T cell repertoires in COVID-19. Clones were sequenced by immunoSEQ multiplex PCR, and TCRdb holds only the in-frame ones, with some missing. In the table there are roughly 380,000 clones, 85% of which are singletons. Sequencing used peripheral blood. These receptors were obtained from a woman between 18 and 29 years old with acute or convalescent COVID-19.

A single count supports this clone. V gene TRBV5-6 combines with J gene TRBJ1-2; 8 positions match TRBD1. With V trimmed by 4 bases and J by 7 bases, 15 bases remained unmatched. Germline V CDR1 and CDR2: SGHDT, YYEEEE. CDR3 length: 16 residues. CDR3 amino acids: CASSRTGQVGLSGYTF. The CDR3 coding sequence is TGTGCCAGCAGCAGAACGGGACAGGTCGGGTTGAGTGGCTACACCTTC.

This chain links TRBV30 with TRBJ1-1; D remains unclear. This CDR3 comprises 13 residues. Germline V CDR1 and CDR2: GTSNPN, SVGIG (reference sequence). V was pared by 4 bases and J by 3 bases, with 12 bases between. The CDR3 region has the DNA TGTGCCTGGACCCTCTTCGGTGACACTGAAGCTTTCTTT. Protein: CAWTLFGDTEAFF.

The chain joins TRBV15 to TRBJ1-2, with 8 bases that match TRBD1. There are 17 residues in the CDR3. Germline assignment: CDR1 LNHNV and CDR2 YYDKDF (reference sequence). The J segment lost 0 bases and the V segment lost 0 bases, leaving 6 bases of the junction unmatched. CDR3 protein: CATSREGTGEANYGYTF. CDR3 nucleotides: TGTGCCACCAGCAGAGAGGGGACAGGCGAAGCTAACTATGGCTACACCTTC.

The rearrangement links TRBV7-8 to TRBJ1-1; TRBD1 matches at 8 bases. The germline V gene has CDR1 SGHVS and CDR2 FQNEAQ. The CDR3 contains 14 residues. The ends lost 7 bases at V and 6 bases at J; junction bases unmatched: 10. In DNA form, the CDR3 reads TGTGCCAGCAACACAGGGGGAGAGTACGCTGAAGCTTTCTTT. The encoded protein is CASNTGGEYAEAFF.

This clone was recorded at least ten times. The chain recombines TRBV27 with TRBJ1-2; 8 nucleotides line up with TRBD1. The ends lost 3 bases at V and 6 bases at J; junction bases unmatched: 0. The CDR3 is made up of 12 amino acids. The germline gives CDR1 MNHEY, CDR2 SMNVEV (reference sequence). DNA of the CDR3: TGTGCCAGCAGTTTGGACAGGGATGGCTACACCTTC. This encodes CASSLDRDGYTF.

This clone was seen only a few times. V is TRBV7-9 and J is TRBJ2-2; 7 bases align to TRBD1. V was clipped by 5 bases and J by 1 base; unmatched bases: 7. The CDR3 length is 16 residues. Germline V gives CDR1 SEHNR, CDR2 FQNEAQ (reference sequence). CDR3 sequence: CASSTLTGKNTGELFF. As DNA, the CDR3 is TGTGCCAGCAGCACCTTGACAGGGAAGAACACCGGGGAGCTGTTTTTT.

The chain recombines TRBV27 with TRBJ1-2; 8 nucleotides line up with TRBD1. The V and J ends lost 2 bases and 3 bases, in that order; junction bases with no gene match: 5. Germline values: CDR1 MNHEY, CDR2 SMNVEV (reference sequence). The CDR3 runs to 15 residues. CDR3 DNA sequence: TGTGCCAGCAGTTTAAAGCAGGGGGCGGACTATGGCTACACCTTC. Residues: CASSLKQGADYGYTF.

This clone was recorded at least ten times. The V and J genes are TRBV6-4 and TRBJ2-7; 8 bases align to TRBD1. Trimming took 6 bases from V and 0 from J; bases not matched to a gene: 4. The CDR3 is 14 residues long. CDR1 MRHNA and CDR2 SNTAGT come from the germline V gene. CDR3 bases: TGTGCCAGCAGCGATGGACAGGGCTCCTACGAGCAGTACTTC. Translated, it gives CASSDGQGSYEQYF.

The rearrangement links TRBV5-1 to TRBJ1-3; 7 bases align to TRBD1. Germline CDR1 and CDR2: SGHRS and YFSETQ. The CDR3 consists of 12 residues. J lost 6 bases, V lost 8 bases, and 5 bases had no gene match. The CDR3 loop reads CASGTDPNTIYF. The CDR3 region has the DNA TGCGCCAGTGGGACAGACCCAAACACCATATATTTT.